The 15 T cell receptor beta chains below come from one sample, sequenced in a study of molecular identifiers for immune sequencing clone quantification. MiXCR was run by TCRdb on the PCR reads, yielding one entry per CDR3 protein. Of 350,000 or so distinct CDR3 sequences listed, about a fifth are singletons. The sample comprised naive CD8+ T cells from blood, with Jurkat cell RNA spiked in. Subset in this sample: FACS-sorted CD8+CD4-CCR7+CD45RA+ naive T cells. These receptors were collected from a human donor in good health. Some libraries in this study had Jurkat cell RNA spiked in.

This clonotype was detected many times. The chain uses TRBV20-1 and TRBJ1-6; D is unresolved. The CDR3 spans 15 residues. In germline, CDR1 is DFQATT, CDR2 SNEGSKA (reference sequence). The germline V and J ends were trimmed by 5 bases and 10 bases, with 21 bases remaining between them. CDR3 in DNA: TGCAGTGCTGTCCCAGTGGGAGGGCTTGGCTCACCCCTCCACTTT. As protein: CSAVPVGGLGSPLHF.

This clonotype came up many times. The rearrangement uses TRBV27 and TRBJ2-1, with 7 bases identical to TRBD1. V trimming: 4 bases; J trimming: 6 bases; junction bases outside the gene matches: 3. The CDR3 totals 13 residues. Germline V gives CDR1 MNHEY, CDR2 SMNVEV (reference sequence). CDR3 bases: TGTGCCAGCAGTTCGACAGGGCCCAATGAGCAGTTCTTC. The encoded protein is CASSSTGPNEQFF.

The sample holds many counts of this clonotype. Given the absence of the conserved phenylalanine or tryptophan at the CDR3 end, a read error is likely. Because the CDR3's place on the DNA is in doubt, the DNA is left out and the CDR3 is given as listed by TCRdb. This chain joins TRBV23-1 and TRBJ1-5; the table gives TRBD1 as D, unverified against the DNA. TRBV23-1 has ORF status, its function being uncertain. The CDR3 length equals 11 residues, ends included. The CDR3 loop reads CASSQTFRECV.

Comments on this clonotype: Since no conserved phenylalanine or tryptophan closes the CDR3, a read error is the likely cause. V and J are TRBV6-2 or TRBV6-3 and TRBJ2-1; either TRBD1 or TRBD2 may fit D (5 bases each). Germline V gene data show CDR1 as MNHEY and CDR2 as SVGEGT. This CDR3 has 15 residues. The germline V and J ends were trimmed by 2 bases and 0 bases, with 8 bases remaining between them. The CDR3 region is CASSYEGPSYNEQFL. CDR3 nucleotides: TGTGCCAGCAGTTACGAGGGGCCCTCCTACAATGAGCAGTTCCTC.

In this sample, this clonotype turned up many times. V usage is TRBV29-1 and J usage is TRBJ2-7, with TRBD1 matching 9 bases. Germline-derived CDR1 and CDR2 are SQVTM and ANQGSEA. Trimming cost V 6 bases and J 3 bases; bases outside gene matches: 9. The CDR3 is 14 amino acids. As DNA, the CDR3 is TGCAGCGTGCCCGTTGGGACAGGGTTCTACGAGCAGTACTTC. It yields the protein CSVPVGTGFYEQYF.

This clonotype was observed many times. V and J are TRBV14 and TRBJ2-3, with 11 bases fitting TRBD1. The CDR3 sequence is 16 residues long. Trimming removed 5 bases from V and 3 bases from J; junction bases left unmatched: 7. Germline V gives CDR1 SGHDN, CDR2 FVKESK. In nucleotides, the CDR3 is TGTGCCAGCAGCATCTGGACAGGGGGCACGACAGATACGCAGTATTTT. Amino acids: CASSIWTGGTTDTQYF.

The sample holds many counts of this clonotype. The gene calls are TRBV14 and TRBJ1-1; 8 nucleotides align to TRBD1. Per the germline V gene, CDR1 is SGHDN and CDR2 is FVKESK. This CDR3 has 12 amino acids. Trimming cost V 4 bases and J 7 bases; bases outside gene matches: 2. The CDR3 protein is CASSRQGFEAFF. Written as DNA, the CDR3 is TGTGCCAGCAGCCGACAGGGGTTTGAAGCTTTCTTT. Looking up the rest from reference TRBV14 and TRBJ1-1 gives the full variable domain: EAGVTQFPSHSVIEKGQTVTLRCDPISGHDNLYWYRRVMGKEIKFLLHFVKESKQDESGMPNNRFLAERTGGTYSTLKVQPAELEDSGVYFCASSRQGFEAFFGQGTRLTVV.

This clonotype was found many times. The chain couples TRBV4-1 to TRBJ1-4; a possible D gene is TRBD1 (6 bases). The V and J ends lost 4 bases and 8 bases respectively, with 17 bases between them. This CDR3 comprises 15 residues. The germline V gene encodes CDR1 MGHRA and CDR2 YSYEKL. CDR3 loop: CASSPPNRDREKLFF. CDR3 DNA sequence: TGCGCCAGCAGCCCCCCGAACAGGGATCGAGAAAAACTGTTTTTT.

This clonotype was detected many times. The junction shows a germline mismatch at one end, possibly a read error. This rearrangement joins TRBV19 to TRBJ2-5; possible D gene TRBD1, 6 bases. CDR1 is LNHDA and CDR2 is SQIVND in the germline V gene (reference sequence). This CDR3 is built from 13 residues. The CDR3 is CASSTTGKDTQYF. The CDR3 DNA sequence: TGTGCCAGTAGTACCACAGGGAAAGATACCCAGTACTTC.

Worth noting for this clonotype: Just one base apart from a much larger clone, this may be a read error. CDR3 region: CASSPPRDEQFF. The CDR3, as DNA: TGTGCCAGCAGCCCCCCGCGGGATGAGCAGTTCTTC. This chain uses TRBV7-6 with TRBJ2-1; possible D gene TRBD2, 5 bases. CDR3 length: 12 amino acids. V gave up 5 bases and J gave up 8 bases, with 10 bases separating them. Germline-derived CDR1 and CDR2 are SGHVS and FNYEAQ.

This clonotype was counted many times. The J gene is TRBJ1-1, the V gene TRBV29-1; D perhaps matches TRBD1 (5 bases). V dropped 1 base and J dropped 4 bases, with 13 bases sitting between them. Germline values: CDR1 SQVTM, CDR2 ANQGSEA. The CDR3 is made up of 14 amino acids. The CDR3 coding sequence is TGCAGCGTTGAAGGGGGACCGTGGGGCACTGAAGCTTTCTTT. Translated, it gives CSVEGGPWGTEAFF.

The table lists this clonotype with a few counts. It is likely a read error, because the conserved phenylalanine at the end of the CDR3 is missing. V usage is TRBV11-2 and J usage is TRBJ2-7; TRBD2 aligns across 8 bases. The ends lost 2 bases at V and 7 bases at J; junction bases unmatched: 13. In germline, CDR1 is SGHAT, CDR2 FQNNGV. CDR3 length: 16 residues. The CDR3 DNA reads as TGTGCCAGCAGCTTATCCTCGGGACTAGATCCCTGGGAGCAGTACCTC. Translated, it gives CASSLSSGLDPWEQYL.

A few counts support this clonotype. The chain has TRBV25-1 and TRBJ2-7; no clear D. V gave up 2 bases and J gave up 3 bases, with 8 bases separating them. The CDR3 has 13 amino acids. Germline values: CDR1 MGHDK, CDR2 SYGVNS. CDR3 residues: CASSEVADYEQYF. DNA of the CDR3: TGTGCCAGCAGTGAAGTTGCCGACTACGAGCAGTACTTC.

The table lists this clonotype with many counts. CDR3 coding DNA: TGTGCTAGTGGGGTATGGGGGCGTGGCTATGGCTACACCTTC. Residues: CASGVWGRGYGYTF. J is TRBJ1-2 and V is TRBV12-5; possibly TRBD1 for D (6 bases). Germline CDR1 is LGHNT and CDR2 is FRNRAP. V was cut by 6 bases and J by 4 bases, with 15 bases left in between. This CDR3 has 14 residues. Full variable domain (remainder filled in from reference TRBV12-5 and TRBJ1-2): DARVTQTPRHKVTEMGQEVTMRCQPILGHNTVFWYRQTMMQGLELLAYFRNRAPLDDSGMPKDRFSAEMPDATLATLKIQPSEPRDSAVYFCASGVWGRGYGYTFGSGTRLTVV.

This sequence joins TRBV4-1 and TRBJ2-3, with 12 bases identical to TRBD1. With V trimmed by 2 bases and J by 3 bases, 6 bases remained unmatched. CDR1 is MGHRA, CDR2 YSYEKL, per germline. CDR3 size: 17 residues. Written as DNA, the CDR3 is TGCGCCAGCAGCCAACCACCGGGACAGGGGGCAACAGATACGCAGTATTTT. Its translation: CASSQPPGQGATDTQYF.